Listed here are 18 T cell receptor beta chains from one sample, sequenced in a study of T cell responses to AZD1222 COVID-19 vaccine. TCRdb's table, derived via immunoSEQ multiplex PCR, lists solely in-frame clones and lacks some. The repertoire holds 85,000 to 130,000 clones, with roughly 86% as singletons. This material consisted of peripheral blood, taken 28 days after the second dose of the MenACWY control vaccine. These receptors originate from an adult who received the MenACWY meningococcal vaccine as a control.

The chain recombines TRBV7-8 with TRBJ2-7; tentatively, D is TRBD1 (7 bases). The germline V gene has CDR1 SGHVS and CDR2 FQNEAQ. This CDR3 has 15 amino acids. Between the trimmed V and J ends, which lost 5 bases and 3 bases, there was a span of 17 bases. CDR3 protein: CASSAGQQIGYEQYF. CDR3 DNA: TGTGCCAGCAGCGCGGGACAGCAGATAGGCTACGAGCAGTACTTC.

In this sample, this clone turned up once. This rearrangement joins TRBV7-2 to TRBJ2-2, with TRBD1 identical over 9 bases. V lost 1 base and J lost 4; bases outside the gene matches: 4. The CDR3 totals 16 residues. Per the germline V gene, CDR1 is SGHTA and CDR2 is FQGNSA. CDR3 bases: TGTGCCAGCAGCTTAGTACAGGGGGCATCCACCGGGGAGCTGTTTTTT. Its translation is CASSLVQGASTGELFF.

The chain employs TRBV27 and TRBJ1-4; weak D call: TRBD1 (6 bases). The CDR3 length is 17 residues. Germline CDR1 reads MNHEY; CDR2 reads SMNVEV (reference sequence). With 3 bases removed from V and 0 bases from J, the gap between germline ends came to 14 bases. Here the CDR3 DNA reads TGTGCCAGCAGTTTGTCGACAGGATTTGCAACTAATGAAAAACTGTTTTTT. Protein sequence: CASSLSTGFATNEKLFF. The complete variable domain, with remaining parts taken from reference TRBV27 and TRBJ1-4, reads EAQVTQNPRYLITVTGKKLTVTCSQNMNHEYMSWYRQDPGLGLRQIYYSMNVEVTDKGDVPEGYKVSRKEKRNFPLILESPSPNQTSLYFCASSLSTGFATNEKLFFGSGTQLSVL.

CDR3 protein: CASRGGQGTNYGYTF. The CDR3 DNA sequence: TGTGCCAGCAGGGGTGGACAGGGAACTAACTATGGCTACACCTTC. This chain links TRBV2 with TRBJ1-2; 8 bases agree with TRBD1. The V gene's germline CDR1 is SNHLY and CDR2 FYNNEI. Unmatched junction bases numbered 6, after V lost 6 bases and J lost 0 bases. The CDR3 length is 15 residues.

The genes are TRBV15 and TRBJ2-5, with 11 bases identical to TRBD2. After removal of 1 base from V and 4 bases from J, the junction contained 11 bases not matched to a gene. Germline V gene data show CDR1 as LNHNV and CDR2 as YYDKDF (reference sequence). The CDR3 sequence is 18 residues long. The CDR3 region is CATSRGASGGPFRETQYF. In nucleotides, the CDR3 is TGTGCCACCAGCAGAGGCGCTAGCGGGGGGCCCTTTCGAGAGACCCAGTACTTC.

The gene calls are TRBV28 and TRBJ1-2, with no clear D. The V end lost 5 bases, the J end lost 1 base, and 2 bases lay between the germline ends. The CDR3 is 11 amino acids. In germline, CDR1 is MDHEN, CDR2 SYDVKM. CDR3 sequence: CASSRNYGYTF. Here the CDR3 DNA reads TGTGCCAGCAGTCGTAACTATGGCTACACCTTC.

This clone has only a few counts. This chain links TRBV11-3 with TRBJ1-6; weak D call: TRBD1 (5 bases). Trimming left V 3 bases short and J 0 bases short, with 18 bases between. This CDR3 is 19 amino acids long. CDR1 is SGHNT and CDR2 is YENEEA in the germline V gene. CDR3 DNA: TGTGCCAGCAGCTTCCCTCGACAGCCCAGGAGCTCCTATAATTCACCCCTCCACTTT. This gives the protein CASSFPRQPRSSYNSPLHF.

The chain employs TRBV7-2 and TRBJ2-1, with D tentatively TRBD2 (6 bases). V was pared by 0 bases and J by 6 bases, with 12 bases between. Germline V lookup: CDR1 SGHTA, CDR2 FQGNSA. The CDR3 is 15 residues long. CDR3 in DNA: TGTGCCAGCAGCTTAGCGTTAGCCGGGGGCAATGAGCAGTTCTTC. Its protein is CASSLALAGGNEQFF.

The chain combines TRBV6-1 with TRBJ1-4; 10 bases map to TRBD1. The CDR3 runs to 19 residues. J lost 2 bases, V lost 4 bases, and 13 bases had no gene match. The V gene's germline CDR1 is MNHNS and CDR2 SASEGT. CDR3 residues: CASSGPDRGPRLTNEKLFF. In DNA, the CDR3 is TGTGCCAGCAGTGGTCCCGACAGGGGGCCCCGCCTGACTAATGAAAAACTGTTTTTT.

The V gene is TRBV2, the J gene TRBJ1-4; D not resolved. Germline lookup yields CDR1 SNHLY and CDR2 FYNNEI. V was pared by 2 bases and J by 15 bases, with 16 bases between. The CDR3 is made up of 13 amino acids. CDR3 region: CASSEWESLGVFF. CDR3 nucleotides: TGTGCCAGCAGTGAATGGGAGTCCCTCGGTGTGTTTTTT.

The chain couples TRBV27 to TRBJ2-7; D remains ambiguous. The germline gives CDR1 MNHEY, CDR2 SMNVEV (reference sequence). Deletions cut 3 bases from V and 2 bases from J, with 8 bases between. The CDR3 consists of 13 residues. As DNA, the CDR3 is TGTGCCAGCAGTTTCCAGCGCCCCTACGAGCAGTACTTC. Encoded protein: CASSFQRPYEQYF.

The chain employs TRBV2 and TRBJ2-3; 7 nucleotides agree with TRBD2. The CDR3 contains 13 residues. V lost 4 bases to trimming and J lost 6 bases; unmatched junction nucleotides: 4. The germline CDR1 and CDR2 sequences are SNHLY and FYNNEI. CDR3 region: CASSGREGDTQYF. In DNA, the CDR3 is TGTGCCAGCAGTGGCAGGGAGGGGGATACGCAGTATTTT. The full variable domain, with the rest looked up from reference TRBV2 and TRBJ2-3, is EPEVTQTPSHQVTQMGQEVILRCVPISNHLYFYWYRQILGQKVEFLVSFYNNEISEKSEIFDDQFSVERPDGSNFTLKIRSTKLEDSAMYFCASSGREGDTQYFGPGTRLTVL.

This sequence joins TRBV7-3 and TRBJ2-3; D uncertain. The ends were cut back, 5 bases at V and 10 bases at J, with 22 bases in the middle. The CDR3 runs to 15 residues. From germline, CDR1 is SGHTA and CDR2 FQGTGA. The CDR3 coding sequence is TGTGCCAGCAGCGCCAGGCGGAGAGGTTCATCGGCGCAGTATTTT. Translation: CASSARRRGSSAQYF.

The rearrangement links TRBV20-1 to TRBJ1-2; D remains ambiguous. Germline lookup yields CDR1 DFQATT and CDR2 SNEGSKA (reference sequence). The V end lost 5 bases, the J end lost 10 bases, and 14 bases lay between the germline ends. CDR3 length: 11 residues. The CDR3 DNA reads TGCAGTGCTTCTCGGGCAGGCCACTACACCTTC. This codes for CSASRAGHYTF.

This clone was picked up a small number of times. The chain carries TRBV30 and TRBJ1-2; 8 nucleotides agree with TRBD1. V lost 8 bases, J lost 4 bases, and 6 bases stayed unmatched. The germline gives CDR1 GTSNPN, CDR2 SVGIG (reference sequence). There are 12 residues in the CDR3. CDR3 region: CAGGQGLYGYTF. The CDR3 DNA follows: TGTGCCGGTGGACAGGGTCTCTATGGCTACACCTTC.

Worth noting for this clone: This specimen includes other DNA sequences encoding the same CDR3. The chain has TRBV7-3 and TRBJ2-3, with 7 bases matching TRBD2. The CDR3 covers 12 residues. Losses at the gene ends were 4 bases for V and 6 bases for J; bases not matched to a gene: 1. Germline V gene sequence: CDR1 SGHTA, CDR2 FQGTGA. CDR3 loop: CASSSGGDTQYF. In DNA, the CDR3 is TGTGCCAGCAGCTCCGGGGGGGATACGCAGTATTTT.

The chain combines TRBV19 with TRBJ2-5; D perhaps matches TRBD1 (5 bases). V dropped 6 bases and J dropped 4 bases, with 18 bases sitting between them. The CDR3 contains 15 residues. In germline, CDR1 is LNHDA, CDR2 SQIVND (reference sequence). The CDR3 nucleotides read TGTGCCAGTAGACCCGGACCCGCAGGGTCAGAGACCCAGTACTTC. It yields the protein CASRPGPAGSETQYF.

The genes are TRBV28 and TRBJ1-1; D call uncertain. The V end lost 7 bases, the J end lost 3 bases, and 9 bases lay between the germline ends. The CDR3 length is 12 residues. Germline-derived CDR1 and CDR2 are MDHEN and SYDVKM. The CDR3 loop is CASISGDTEAFF. The CDR3 region has the DNA TGTGCCAGCATCTCCGGGGACACTGAAGCTTTCTTT.